A selection of T cell receptor beta chains follows, all from one sample in a study of T cell responses to AZD1222 COVID-19 vaccine. Libraries were prepared by immunoSEQ multiplex PCR; TCRdb keeps only in-frame clonotypes and omits some of them. The sample records tens of thousands of clones, 85% being singletons. The source material was peripheral blood, sampled on day 0 of AZD1222 vaccination. The receptors derive from an adult in good health. CDR3s include the opening cysteine and the closing phenylalanine or tryptophan. Each record gives: CDR3 protein, CDR3 DNA, V gene, clone size, J gene, D gene. The D gene is left open where the match is weak. Expanded clones get a size class; other rows say once, few or many, or leave the size out.

CASSFVGVSEQYF	TGTGCCAGCAGTTTCGTAGGGGTGAGCGAGCAGTACTTC	TRBV12-3/TRBV12-4	.	TRBJ2-7	.
CAISETSGTGGYQPQHF	TGTGCCATCAGTGAGACGTCCGGGACAGGGGGTTATCAGCCCCAGCATTTT	TRBV10-3	.	TRBJ1-5	TRBD1
CASSLSRGWRGYTF	TGTGCCAGCAGTTTATCGCGAGGGTGGCGAGGCTACACCTTC	TRBV27	.	TRBJ1-2	.
CASGRAGRNDEQYF	TGTGCTAGTGGTAGGGCAGGGAGAAATGACGAGCAGTACTTC	TRBV12-5	.	TRBJ2-7	.
CAWEPGHLGYTF	TGTGCCTGGGAACCGGGACATCTAGGCTACACCTTC	TRBV30	.	TRBJ1-2	.
CASAAGTYNEQFF	TGTGCCTCGGCGGCCGGGACCTACAATGAGCAGTTCTTC	TRBV30	.	TRBJ2-1	.
CASSLVTGEGYEQYF	TGCGCCAGCAGCTTGGTAACAGGGGAGGGGTACGAGCAGTACTTC	TRBV5-1	.	TRBJ2-7	.
CASSTPTGYGYTF	TGTGCCAGTAGTACCCCGACAGGATATGGCTACACCTTC	TRBV19	.	TRBJ1-2	.
CAWTPTHDQPQHF	TGTGCCTGGACTCCTACTCACGACCAGCCCCAGCATTTT	TRBV30	.	TRBJ1-5	.
CASSPVPGQTTNEKLFF	TGTGCCAGCTCACCCGTCCCGGGACAGACAACTAATGAAAAACTGTTTTTT	TRBV18	.	TRBJ1-4	TRBD1
CASSGGSRPQHF	TGTGCCAGCTCCGGGGGGTCGCGGCCCCAGCATTTT	TRBV2	.	TRBJ1-5	.
CASRDGFYEQYF	TGTGCCAGCAGAGACGGATTCTACGAGCAGTACTTC	TRBV12-3/TRBV12-4	.	TRBJ2-7	.
CASSQDSQGGGNQPQHF	TGCGCCAGCAGCCAAGATTCGCAGGGGGGAGGCAATCAGCCCCAGCATTTT	TRBV4-1	.	TRBJ1-5	TRBD1
CASSSRAGRIENTEAFF	TGTGCCAGTAGTAGTCGGGCAGGGAGGATAGAGAACACTGAAGCTTTCTTT	TRBV19	.	TRBJ1-1	.
CASSTPGQIYGYTF	TGTGCCAGCAGTACCCCGGGACAGATCTATGGCTACACCTTC	TRBV6-5	once	TRBJ1-2	TRBD1
CASSTGQAVYSPLHF	TGTGCCAGCAGCACTGGACAGGCAGTATATTCACCCCTCCACTTT	TRBV6-5	once	TRBJ1-6	TRBD1
CASSSRTGNGYTF	TGTGCCAGCAGTTCCCGGACAGGCAATGGCTACACCTTC	TRBV27	.	TRBJ1-2	TRBD1
CASSSGGTGGSGNTIYF	TGTGCCAGCAGCTCGGGGGGGACAGGGGGCTCTGGAAACACCATATATTTT	TRBV7-2	.	TRBJ1-3	TRBD1
CASSVDPSAYTFNSPLHF	TGTGCCAGCAGCGTAGACCCCTCTGCCTATACCTTTAATTCACCCCTCCACTTT	TRBV9	.	TRBJ1-6	.
CASSQMGGLAKNIQYF	TGTGCCAGCAGCCAAATGGGGGGTCTAGCCAAAAACATTCAGTACTTC	TRBV3-1/TRBV3-2	.	TRBJ2-4	.
CASSEAERMNTEAFF	TGTGCCAGCAGTGAAGCAGAGAGAATGAACACTGAAGCTTTCTTT	TRBV2	.	TRBJ1-1	.
CASSVAVGTGEQYF	TGTGCCAGCAGCGTAGCGGTGGGGACTGGCGAGCAGTACTTC	TRBV9	.	TRBJ2-7	.
CASSITRGGTEAFF	TGTGCCAGTAGTATAACCAGGGGCGGCACTGAAGCTTTCTTT	TRBV19	.	TRBJ1-1	.